There are many counts of the clone carrying this T cell receptor beta chain. Its specificity is unknown. Specified time point: persistent/refractory GD, antithyroid drugs over 5 years with positive TRAb. RNA extracted from PBMCs served as the sequencing template. In each case, Graves' disease was diagnosed per American Thyroid Association guidelines. The data were obtained in a study of regulatory T cells in long-lasting Graves disease. Overall study results and limits: Thyroid tissue was not studied; only peripheral blood was.

Building the TCR beta libraries relied on iRepertoire HTBI primers, and CDR3 regions underwent Arm-PCR. TCRdb passed the multiplex PCR reads through MiXCR, listing each CDR3 protein once. The table records approximately 350,000 distinct CDR3 sequences, roughly 25% of them present only once. This CDR3 is built from 15 residues. The germline V gene has CDR1 MDHEN and CDR2 SYDVKM. Trimming removed 5 bases from V and 1 base from J, with 11 bases in between. This clonotype was obtained from a woman aged 40 to 50 with Graves disease. J is TRBJ2-2 and V is TRBV28, with unresolved D. The source material was peripheral blood mononuclear cells (PBMCs), sampled when the disease was refractory, from a patient treated with antithyroid drugs. The DNA of the CDR3 is TGTGCCAGCAGTCTGTCAGGCGAGAACACCGGGGAGCTGTTTTTT. Its translation is CASSLSGENTGELFF.